The following is a T cell receptor (beta chain) sequence with its context. Its antigen is as yet unknown. TCRdb recomputed calls from the 5' RACE reads with MiXCR, one row per CDR3 protein. This table has over 1,500 distinct CDR3 sequences, 5.5% to 7% appearing once. This sample is part of a study of spatial heterogeneity in lung cancer. Study summary: Beta-chain sequences were consistently detected more often than alpha-chain sequences. The study's findings and limits: In tumors, expanded intratumoral alpha and beta TCR counts tracked mutation counts.

Time point described: sample taken at primary tumor resection. Patients with untreated early-stage non-small cell lung cancer, numbering some 72, were the donors. Unsorted whole RNA of tumor, nontumor lung or frozen PBMC was sequenced. The germline CDR1 and CDR2 sequences are DFQATT and SNEGSKA (reference sequence). The CDR3 has 13 amino acids. V was cut by 6 bases and J by 4 bases, with 16 bases left in between. The source of this sequence is a female donor with early-stage non-small cell lung cancer. The rearrangement uses TRBV20-1 and TRBJ2-7; possible D gene TRBD2, 6 bases. Material: lung tumor tissue, obtained at surgery. Here the CDR3 reads CSAPPTGRYEQYF. The CDR3 DNA sequence: TGCAGTGCCCCACCCACCGGGAGATACGAGCAGTACTTC.